The rows below give T cell receptor beta chains drawn from one sample of a study of blood T cell repertoires in COVID-19. Here immunoSEQ multiplex PCR was the method, and the copy in TCRdb shows in-frame clones only, minus some. The data show roughly 360,000 clones, with roughly four fifths seen just once and about 1.2% held by the top ten. The sequencing input was peripheral blood. These receptors were obtained from a human donor with acute or convalescent COVID-19. The donor label of this sample is uncertain. The CDR3 runs from the conserved cysteine through the conserved F or W. Each record gives: J gene, D gene, V gene, clone size, CDR3 protein, CDR3 DNA. D genes are given only for firm matches. A row's size may be missing; if present it is once, few, many or a size class.

TRBJ2-1 | - | TRBV7-9 | - | CASSFSVSSYNEQFF | TGTGCCAGCAGCTTTAGCGTTAGCTCCTACAATGAGCAGTTCTTC
TRBJ2-3 | TRBD2 | TRBV18 | - | CASSRGSGTKSTDTQYF | TGTGCCAGCTCAAGGGGTAGCGGGACTAAAAGCACAGATACGCAGTATTTT
TRBJ2-3 | TRBD2 | TRBV4-1 | - | CASSQVLAGGTDTQYF | TGCGCCAGCAGCCAAGTACTAGCGGGGGGCACAGATACGCAGTATTTT
TRBJ1-5 | TRBD1 | TRBV18 | - | CASSRGTGGNQPQHF | TGTGCCAGCTCACGTGGGACAGGGGGGAATCAGCCCCAGCATTTT
TRBJ2-5 | TRBD2 | TRBV2 | - | CASSESGVETQYF | TGTGCCAGCAGTGAGAGCGGGGTGGAGACCCAGTACTTC
TRBJ1-2 | TRBD1 | TRBV6-5 | - | CASSYSDRARGYTF | TGTGCCAGCAGTTACTCCGACAGGGCGCGTGGCTACACCTTC
TRBJ2-3 | - | TRBV5-4 | - | CASSLGPADTQYF | TGTGCCAGCAGCCTCGGTCCGGCAGATACGCAGTATTTT
TRBJ2-7 | - | TRBV4-1 | - | CASSQAAGQNYEQYF | TGCGCCAGCAGCCAAGCAGCAGGACAAAACTACGAGCAGTACTTC
TRBJ1-1 | - | TRBV18 | - | CASSPPRGQQHTEAFF | TGTGCCAGCTCACCACCACGTGGGCAGCAACACACTGAAGCTTTCTTT
TRBJ2-2 | TRBD2 | TRBV5-1 | - | CASSPLAGNTGELFF | TGCGCCAGCAGCCCGCTAGCGGGAAACACCGGGGAGCTGTTTTTT
TRBJ2-7 | TRBD1 | TRBV5-4 | - | CASSLDRGQPYEQYF | TGTGCCAGCAGCTTGGACAGGGGTCAACCCTACGAGCAGTACTTC
TRBJ2-1 | - | TRBV3-1/TRBV3-2 | - | CASSRMAGYYNEQFF | TGTGCCAGCAGCCGAATGGCGGGGTACTACAATGAGCAGTTCTTC
TRBJ1-2 | TRBD1 | TRBV4-2 | few | CASSQENRQGLGYTF | TGTGCCAGCAGCCAAGAGAATCGACAGGGTCTTGGCTACACCTTC
TRBJ2-1 | TRBD2 | TRBV10-3 | few | CAISSGGEGAYNEQFF | TGTGCCATCAGTAGCGGGGGGGAAGGAGCCTACAATGAGCAGTTCTTC
TRBJ1-2 | - | TRBV28 | once | CASSLRQGKSHYGYTF | TGTGCCAGCAGTTTACGGCAGGGAAAATCCCACTATGGCTACACCTTC
TRBJ2-1 | TRBD1 | TRBV5-6 | - | CASSLRDRFHNEQFF | TGTGCCAGCAGCTTACGGGACAGGTTCCACAATGAGCAGTTCTTC
TRBJ2-5 | TRBD2 | TRBV7-2 | - | CASSSATGTSIAQYF | TGTGCCAGCAGCTCAGCGACCGGGACTAGTATAGCCCAGTACTTC
TRBJ2-7 | - | TRBV7-8 | once | CASSPEPAELYEQYF | TGTGCCAGCAGCCCTGAACCGGCGGAACTCTACGAGCAGTACTTC
TRBJ1-1 | TRBD1 | TRBV10-1 | few | CASSGTGVVNTEAFF | TGCGCCAGCAGTGGGACAGGGGTTGTGAACACTGAAGCTTTCTTT
TRBJ1-6 | - | TRBV28 | - | CASSSLRRGGNSPLHF | TGTGCCAGCAGTTCCCTCCGGAGGGGGGGGAATTCACCCCTCCACTTT
TRBJ2-5 | - | TRBV5-6 | - | CASSRRGWETQYF | TGTGCCAGCAGCCGGCGGGGATGGGAGACCCAGTACTTC
TRBJ2-5 | - | TRBV7-9 | - | CASSFTSYQETQYF | TGTGCCAGCAGCTTTACCAGTTACCAAGAGACCCAGTACTTC
TRBJ1-2 | TRBD1 | TRBV30 | few | CAWSTGQGPGYTF | TGTGCCTGGAGTACTGGACAGGGGCCCGGCTACACCTTC
TRBJ2-1 | TRBD1 | TRBV6-5 | - | CASRDRATYNEQFF | TGTGCCAGCAGGGACAGGGCCACCTACAATGAGCAGTTCTTC
TRBJ1-1 | - | TRBV19 | - | CASSAGGRAVMNTEAFF | TGTGCCAGTAGTGCGGGTGGCCGGGCTGTTATGAACACTGAAGCTTTCTTT
TRBJ2-1 | - | TRBV6-5 | - | CASSYNLRSGLNEQFF | TGTGCCAGCAGTTATAATCTTAGGAGCGGCTTAAATGAGCAGTTCTTC
TRBJ2-7 | TRBD2 | TRBV19 | - | CASAGLAGDYEQYF | TGTGCCAGTGCGGGACTAGCGGGGGACTACGAGCAGTACTTC
TRBJ2-2 | - | TRBV18 | - | CASSRVRDGGELFF | TGTGCCAGCTCACGAGTCAGGGATGGCGGGGAGCTGTTTTTT
TRBJ1-2 | - | TRBV6-5 | few | CASSYLDGENYGYTF | TGTGCCAGCAGTTACCTGGATGGAGAGAACTATGGCTACACCTTC
TRBJ2-3 | TRBD2 | TRBV28 | - | CASSRLGGGAADTQYF | TGTGCCAGCTCCCGACTTGGCGGGGGGGCCGCAGATACGCAGTATTTT
TRBJ1-1 | TRBD1 | TRBV19 | - | CASRGTGWAVYTEAFF | TGTGCCAGTAGGGGGACAGGGTGGGCCGTCTACACTGAAGCTTTCTTT
TRBJ2-4 | TRBD2 | TRBV12-3/TRBV12-4 | - | CASPTSGKNIQYF | TGTGCCAGCCCGACTAGCGGGAAAAACATTCAGTACTTC
TRBJ1-2 | - | TRBV24-1 | - | CATSDGVNSGYGYTF | TGTGCCACCAGTGACGGGGTGAACAGTGGCTATGGCTACACCTTC
TRBJ2-5 | - | TRBV5-1 | - | CASSLVGGETQYF | TGCGCCAGCAGCTTGGTAGGGGGAGAGACCCAGTACTTC
TRBJ1-1 | TRBD1 | TRBV7-9 | - | CASSASQGVAFF | TGTGCCAGCAGCGCGTCCCAGGGGGTAGCTTTCTTT
TRBJ2-6 | TRBD1 | TRBV19 | - | CASQTGSSGANVLTF | TGTGCCAGTCAGACAGGGAGCTCTGGGGCCAACGTCCTGACTTTC
TRBJ1-2 | - | TRBV5-1 | few | CASSLDWQGIGYTF | TGCGCCAGCAGCTTGGATTGGCAGGGAATTGGCTACACCTTC
TRBJ2-2 | - | TRBV5-1 | - | CASSSTGVANTGELFF | TGCGCCAGCAGCTCCACCGGGGTCGCGAACACCGGGGAGCTGTTTTTT
TRBJ1-2 | TRBD1 | TRBV18 | - | CASSPSGTAYGYTF | TGTGCCAGCTCGCCGTCCGGGACAGCCTATGGCTACACCTTC
TRBJ1-2 | - | TRBV5-1 | - | CASSLVGGGDYGYTF | TGCGCCAGCAGCTTGGTGGGCGGGGGGGACTATGGCTACACCTTC
TRBJ1-4 | - | TRBV21-1 | - | CASSIEEDRCLQLDEKLFF | TGTGCCAGCAGCATCGAAGAGGACAGGTGCTTGCAACTGGATGAAAAACTGTTTTTT
TRBJ1-2 | - | TRBV7-2 | few | CASSLATGIGYGYTF | TGTGCCAGCAGCTTAGCTACGGGAATTGGCTATGGCTACACCTTC
TRBJ1-2 | - | TRBV15 | - | CATSRDGYGYTF | TGTGCCACCAGCAGAGACGGGTATGGCTACACCTTC
TRBJ1-4 | - | TRBV10-3 | - | CAISDQAPNEKLFF | TGTGCCATCAGTGATCAAGCCCCCAATGAAAAACTGTTTTTT
TRBJ2-4 | TRBD1 | TRBV5-1 | - | CASSVTGVSKNIQYF | TGCGCCAGCAGCGTAACAGGGGTTTCCAAAAACATTCAGTACTTC
TRBJ2-1 | - | TRBV6-2/TRBV6-3 | - | CASSFYYNEQFF | TGTGCCAGCAGTTTCTACTACAATGAGCAGTTCTTC
TRBJ1-5 | - | TRBV10-3 | - | CAISENTGNQPQHF | TGTGCCATCAGTGAGAACACAGGTAATCAGCCCCAGCATTTT
TRBJ1-5 | TRBD1 | TRBV5-1 | - | CASSLEGQGRRPQHF | TGCGCCAGCAGCTTAGAGGGACAGGGCAGAAGGCCCCAGCATTTT
TRBJ1-1 | - | TRBV7-6 | - | CASSLAEGASHTEAFF | TGTGCCAGCAGCTTAGCTGAGGGCGCCTCCCACACTGAAGCTTTCTTT
TRBJ1-2 | - | TRBV12-3/TRBV12-4 | - | CASSLARGGYTF | TGTGCCAGCAGTTTAGCGCGAGGGGGCTACACCTTC
TRBJ1-1 | - | TRBV27 | - | CASSYTGTEAFF | TGTGCCAGCAGTTACACCGGGACTGAAGCTTTCTTT
TRBJ1-1 | TRBD1 | TRBV7-9 | - | CASSPGDSQGTEAFF | TGTGCCAGCAGCCCAGGGGACAGCCAGGGCACTGAAGCTTTCTTT
TRBJ1-5 | - | TRBV2 | once | CASSATHYSNQPQHF | TGTGCCAGCTCGGCAACGCACTATAGCAATCAGCCCCAGCATTTT
TRBJ2-3 | TRBD1 | TRBV18 | - | CASSPSRGPTDTQYF | TGTGCCAGCTCACCATCCAGGGGGCCGACAGATACGCAGTATTTT
TRBJ1-2 | - | TRBV25-1 | - | CASREQGYGGYTF | TGTGCCAGCAGGGAACAGGGTTATGGTGGCTACACCTTC
TRBJ2-5 | TRBD2 | TRBV2 | - | CASSPSGGSNQYF | TGTGCCAGCAGCCCCTCCGGGGGGAGTAACCAGTACTTC
TRBJ2-7 | - | TRBV30 | many | CAWSVNRAYEQYF | TGTGCCTGGAGTGTAAACCGGGCCTACGAGCAGTACTTC
TRBJ1-4 | - | TRBV7-9 | - | CASSLEGGATNEKLFF | TGTGCCAGCAGCTTAGAGGGGGGGGCCACTAATGAAAAACTGTTTTTT
TRBJ1-2 | - | TRBV6-5 | - | CASSMRFWGYTF | TGTGCCAGCAGTATGCGTTTTTGGGGCTACACCTTC